This T cell receptor (beta chain) emerged from a study of cytomegalovirus exposure and HLA in healthy donors. It was with 60 Vbeta and 13 Jbeta primers that the PCR ran. Clones were sequenced by immunoSEQ multiplex PCR, and TCRdb holds only the in-frame ones, with some missing. The repertoire shows 70,000 to 100,000 clones; the top ten hold 3% to 4%. CDR1 is WSHSY, CDR2 SAAADI, per germline. The CDR3 extends over 13 amino acids. V lost 6 bases to trimming and J lost 2 bases, with 8 bases between them. Sequenced input: PBMCs. The V gene is TRBV10-2, the J gene TRBJ1-5, with D maybe TRBD1 (5 bases). This receptor was taken from a man younger than 35 in good health and CMV-seropositive. DNA for the CDR3: TGCGCCAGCAGACAGGTTGGCAATCAGCCCCAGCATTTT. Translation: CASRQVGNQPQHF.